This entry is about one T cell receptor beta chain. The sample comes from a study of blood T cell repertoires in COVID-19. The overall study: The analysed material was cDNA or gDNA that came from T cells, B-cell-depleted T cells, or PBMCs.

Authors' methods: Reference gene primer amplification gave estimated nucleated cell counts. TCRdb's copy holds only in-frame clones and misses some; the assay was immunoSEQ multiplex PCR. V and J calls and clone size follow that table, whereas D and trimming were derived from the DNA. This table has under 90,000 clones, 90% to 95% appearing once. The sample was peripheral blood. The sequence was collected from a man aged 35-49 years with COVID-19, enrolled during active disease.

The CDR3 is CASSPGDQETQYF. For the CDR3, the DNA is TGTGCCAGCTCTCCGGGGGACCAAGAGACCCAGTACTTC. The chain combines TRBV18 with TRBJ2-5; D possibly corresponds to TRBD2 (6 bases). The germline V and J ends were trimmed by 6 bases and 0 bases, with 8 bases remaining between them. CDR3 length: 13 residues. The germline gives CDR1 KGHSH, CDR2 LQKENI. Full variable domain (outside the CDR3, taken from reference TRBV18 and TRBJ2-5): NAGVMQNPRHLVRRRGQEARLRCSPMKGHSHVYWYRQLPEEGLKFMVYLQKENIIDESGMPKERFSAEFPKEGPSILRIQQVVRGDSAAYFCASSPGDQETQYFGPGTRLLVL.